What follows is one T cell receptor (beta chain) and its context. Its target is unknown. This sample is part of a study of T-cell memory formation after mild COVID-19. The study's findings and limits: Pre-infection memory held some responding clones, suggesting pre-existing cross-reactive T cells responded.

Germline V gene sequence: CDR1 SEHNR, CDR2 FQNEAQ (reference sequence). After removal of 5 bases from V and 2 bases from J, the junction contained 6 bases not matched to a gene. The CDR3 covers 15 residues. A single record per CDR3 protein comes from TCRdb applying MiXCR to the 5' RACE reads. The sample holds around 250,000 distinct CDR3 sequences, 15% to 20% seen once. The chain has TRBV7-9 and TRBJ1-1, with 9 bases fitting TRBD1. This TCR came from a man younger than 30 who had mild COVID-19 (a few samples of this study predate the infection). Cell type and time point are not known. Sequencing input: PBMCs or a T cell subset sorted from them (not recorded which). The DNA for the CDR3 is TGTGCCAGCAGCCCGCGACAGGGGGGTAACACTGAAGCTTTCTTT. It yields the protein CASSPRQGGNTEAFF.